This TCR beta chain was identified during a study of blood T cell repertoires in COVID-19 (dated by TCRdb to 2018 to 2021). Broadly, across the study: Collaborator samples came from the United States, Italy and Spain and covered acute and convalescent phases of COVID-19. Samples were obtained from the ongoing ImmuneRACE study (first 160 participants) and from about 1,300 subjects provided by 6 global collaborators. The sample metadata nearly always contained a de-identified subject ID, COVID-19 status, age in years and sex. HLA class I and class II types, where available, came from metadata supplied by the sample provider rather than from assay-based typing. The dataset comprised deeply sampled blood TCRbeta repertoires from subjects exposed to, actively infected with, or recovered from COVID-19. The prospective study material was composed of cDNA or gDNA derived from T cells, B-cell-depleted T cells, or PBMCs. A freely available public database, intended as a resource for researchers studying the immune response to SARS-CoV-2, is where the repertoires were released.

Overall study results and their limits: The amount of clinical and demographic metadata varied by source and participant and was provided uncurated.

For this chain, trimming is 6 bases at the V end and 15 bases at the J end, and the number of junction bases without a gene match is 10. From the cysteine through the phenylalanine, the CDR3 covers 12 amino acids. The kept DNA is CDR3 alone, 36 bases in frame from the first base. CDR1 MNHEY and CDR2 SMNVEV were looked up in the germline V gene (reference sequence). TCRbeta CDR3 regions were amplified from genomic DNA using the immunoSEQ Assay, a bias-controlled multiplex PCR. The authors processed their data as follows. Nucleated cell counts per sample were estimated from amplification of reference gene primers within the assay. To quantify the absolute abundance of each unique TCRbeta CDR3 rearrangement, sequence reads were collapsed and filtered. For each sample, productive Simpson clonality was calculated by taking the square root of Simpson's diversity index across productive rearrangements. This immuneACCESS table, as held by TCRdb, lists in-frame sequences with V and J called but not all clones. Of the missing ones, under half trace to an unresolved V gene in checked studies; the others have no known cause. Clone size and the V and J calls come from that table; the DNA yielded D and trimming. Across this sample there are about 89,000 clones, with 81% seen only once. The top ten clones comprise roughly 10% of the sample.

The collaborating institutions used their own protocols to collect whole blood in K2EDTA tubes. For TCRbeta analysis, collaborator samples were shipped as frozen whole blood, as isolated PBMCs, or as DNA extracted from either sample type. A note on this clone: The antigen it binds to is not known. Nothing much larger sits one base from this clone, and base qualities are not available.

The sample was peripheral blood. The receptor's source is an elderly woman with acute or convalescent COVID-19. The chain is assembled from TRBV27 and TRBJ2-1; the junction holds 8 bases that match TRBD1. The base sequence is TGTGCCAGCAGGCCTACAGGGGGTCGTGCGTTCTTC. It codes for CASRPTGGRAFF.